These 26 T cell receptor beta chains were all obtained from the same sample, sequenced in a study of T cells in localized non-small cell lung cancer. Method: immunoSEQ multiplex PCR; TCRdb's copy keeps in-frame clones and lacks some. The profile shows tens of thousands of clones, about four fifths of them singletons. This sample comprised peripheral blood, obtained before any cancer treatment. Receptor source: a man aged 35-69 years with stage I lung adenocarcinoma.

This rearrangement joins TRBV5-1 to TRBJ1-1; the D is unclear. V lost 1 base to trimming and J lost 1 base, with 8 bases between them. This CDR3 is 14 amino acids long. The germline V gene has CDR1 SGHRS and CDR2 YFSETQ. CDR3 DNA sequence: TGCGCCAGCAGCTTGAAGGTATCGAACACTGAAGCTTTCTTT. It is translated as CASSLKVSNTEAFF.

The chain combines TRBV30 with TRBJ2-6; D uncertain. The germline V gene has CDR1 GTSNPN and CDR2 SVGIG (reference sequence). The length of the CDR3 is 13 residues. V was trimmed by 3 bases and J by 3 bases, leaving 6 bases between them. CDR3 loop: CAWRVIGANVLTF. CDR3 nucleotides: TGTGCCTGGAGGGTCATTGGGGCCAACGTCCTGACTTTC. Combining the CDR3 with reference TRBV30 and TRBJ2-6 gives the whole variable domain SQTIHQWPATLVQPVGSPLSLECTVEGTSNPNLYWYRQAAGRGLQLLFYSVGIGQISSEVPQNLSASRPQDRQFILSSKKLLLSDSGFYLCAWRVIGANVLTFGAGSRLTVL.

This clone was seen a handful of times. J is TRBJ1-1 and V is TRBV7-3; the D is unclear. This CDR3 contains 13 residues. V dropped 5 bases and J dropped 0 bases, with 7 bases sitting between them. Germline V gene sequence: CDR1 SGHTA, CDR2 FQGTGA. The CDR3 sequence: CASSPQMNTEAFF. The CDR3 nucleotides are TGTGCCAGCAGCCCTCAGATGAACACTGAAGCTTTCTTT.

The CDR3 DNA is TGTGCCTGGAGAGCAGGGGGCATGTTGACCGGGGAGCTGTTTTTT. Translating it yields CAWRAGGMLTGELFF. The gene calls are TRBV30 and TRBJ2-2; TRBD1 matches 8 bases. CDR3 size: 15 residues. Germline V gene sequence: CDR1 GTSNPN, CDR2 SVGIG (reference sequence). V shed 3 bases and J 5 bases; nucleotides not matched to a gene: 8.

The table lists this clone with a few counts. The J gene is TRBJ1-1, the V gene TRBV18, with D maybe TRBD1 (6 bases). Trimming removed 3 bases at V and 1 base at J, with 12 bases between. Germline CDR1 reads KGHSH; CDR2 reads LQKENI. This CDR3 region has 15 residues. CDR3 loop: CASSPRRGQNTEAFF. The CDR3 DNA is TGTGCCAGCTCACCCCGCCGGGGACAGAACACTGAAGCTTTCTTT.

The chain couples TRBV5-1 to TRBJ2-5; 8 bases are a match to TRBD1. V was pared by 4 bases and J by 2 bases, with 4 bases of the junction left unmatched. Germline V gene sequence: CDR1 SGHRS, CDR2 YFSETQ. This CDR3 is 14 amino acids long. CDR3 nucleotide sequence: TGCGCCAGCAGCCCCGGGACAGGACAAGAGACCCAGTACTTC. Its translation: CASSPGTGQETQYF.

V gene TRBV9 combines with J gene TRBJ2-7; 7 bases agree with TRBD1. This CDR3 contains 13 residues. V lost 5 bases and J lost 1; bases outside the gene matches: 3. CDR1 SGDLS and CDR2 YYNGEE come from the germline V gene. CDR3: CASSLQGSYEQYF. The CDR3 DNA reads TGTGCCAGCAGTTTACAGGGGTCCTACGAGCAGTACTTC.

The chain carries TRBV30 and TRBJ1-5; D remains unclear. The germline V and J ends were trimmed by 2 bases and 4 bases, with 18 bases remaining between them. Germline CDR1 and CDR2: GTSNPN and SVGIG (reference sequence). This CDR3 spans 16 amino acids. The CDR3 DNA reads TGTGCCTGGAGTCCATCCTTACTGACACTGAATCAGCCCCAGCATTTT. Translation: CAWSPSLLTLNQPQHF.

Written as DNA, the CDR3 is TGCGCCAGCAGCTTGTCCAGTTACGGCTACAATGAGCAGTTCTTC. Its protein is CASSLSSYGYNEQFF. The V and J genes are TRBV5-1 and TRBJ2-1; D remains ambiguous. Trimming removed 1 base at V and 3 bases at J, with 11 bases between. This CDR3 has 15 amino acids. Germline CDR1 SGHRS, CDR2 YFSETQ.

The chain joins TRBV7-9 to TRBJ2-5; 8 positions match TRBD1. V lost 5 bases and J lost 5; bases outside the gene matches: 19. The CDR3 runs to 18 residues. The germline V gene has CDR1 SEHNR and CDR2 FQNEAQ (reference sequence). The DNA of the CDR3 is TGTGCCAGCAGCATAAGTAGGTCTTCAGGGACAGGCCTCGAGACCCAGTACTTC. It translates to CASSISRSSGTGLETQYF.

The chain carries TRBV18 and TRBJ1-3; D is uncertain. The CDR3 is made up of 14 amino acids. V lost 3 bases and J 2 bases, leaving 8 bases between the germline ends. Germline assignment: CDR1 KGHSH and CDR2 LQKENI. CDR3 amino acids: CASSPQAAGNTIYF. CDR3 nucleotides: TGTGCCAGCTCACCGCAGGCGGCTGGAAACACCATATATTTT.

Written as DNA, the CDR3 is TGTGCCAGCAGTGAAGCTGGAATTGGGGGGGCCCAGCATTTT. This translates into CASSEAGIGGAQHF. This rearrangement joins TRBV2 to TRBJ1-5, with a tentative D call TRBD1 (5 bases). The CDR3 loop spans 14 amino acids. V lost 0 bases and J lost 11, with 14 bases in between. Germline loops: CDR1 SNHLY, CDR2 FYNNEI.

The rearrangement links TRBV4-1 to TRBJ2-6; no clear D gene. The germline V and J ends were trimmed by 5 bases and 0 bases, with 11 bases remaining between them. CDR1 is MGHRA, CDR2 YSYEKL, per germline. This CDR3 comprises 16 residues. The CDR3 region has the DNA TGCGCCAGCAGCACTCATACCCGCTCTGGGGCCAACGTCCTGACTTTC. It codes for CASSTHTRSGANVLTF.

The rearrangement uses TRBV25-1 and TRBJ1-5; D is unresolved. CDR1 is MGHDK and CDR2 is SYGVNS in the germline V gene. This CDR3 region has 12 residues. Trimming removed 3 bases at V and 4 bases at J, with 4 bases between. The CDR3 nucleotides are TGTGCCAGCAGTGAGGGAAATCAGCCCCAGCATTTT. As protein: CASSEGNQPQHF.

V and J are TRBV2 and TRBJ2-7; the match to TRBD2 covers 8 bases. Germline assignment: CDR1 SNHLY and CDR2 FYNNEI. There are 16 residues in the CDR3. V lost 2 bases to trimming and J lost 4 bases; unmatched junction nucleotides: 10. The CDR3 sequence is CASSEYRAGGIYEQYF. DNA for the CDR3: TGTGCCAGCAGTGAATATCGGGCGGGAGGTATATACGAGCAGTACTTC. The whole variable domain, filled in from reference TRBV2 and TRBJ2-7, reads EPEVTQTPSHQVTQMGQEVILRCVPISNHLYFYWYRQILGQKVEFLVSFYNNEISEKSEIFDDQFSVERPDGSNFTLKIRSTKLEDSAMYFCASSEYRAGGIYEQYFGPGTRLTVT.

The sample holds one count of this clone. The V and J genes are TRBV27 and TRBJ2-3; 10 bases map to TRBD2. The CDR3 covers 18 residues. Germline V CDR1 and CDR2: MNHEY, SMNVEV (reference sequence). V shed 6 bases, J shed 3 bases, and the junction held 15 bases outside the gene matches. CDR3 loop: CASRTGTSVGLKTDTQYF. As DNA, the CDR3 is TGTGCCAGCAGAACCGGGACTAGCGTAGGCCTTAAGACAGATACGCAGTATTTT.

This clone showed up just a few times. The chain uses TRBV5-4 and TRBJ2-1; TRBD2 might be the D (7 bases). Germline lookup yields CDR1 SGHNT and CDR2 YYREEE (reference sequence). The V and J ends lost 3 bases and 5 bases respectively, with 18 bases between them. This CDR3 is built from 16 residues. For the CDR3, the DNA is TGTGCCAGCAGCTGGGGGCCTAGACGGGAGGACAATGAGCAGTTCTTC. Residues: CASSWGPRREDNEQFF. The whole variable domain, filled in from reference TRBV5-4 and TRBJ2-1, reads ETGVTQSPTHLIKTRGQQVTLRCSSQSGHNTVSWYQQALGQGPQFIFQYYREEENGRGNFPPRFSGLQFPNYSSELNVNALELDDSALYLCASSWGPRREDNEQFFGPGTRLTVL.

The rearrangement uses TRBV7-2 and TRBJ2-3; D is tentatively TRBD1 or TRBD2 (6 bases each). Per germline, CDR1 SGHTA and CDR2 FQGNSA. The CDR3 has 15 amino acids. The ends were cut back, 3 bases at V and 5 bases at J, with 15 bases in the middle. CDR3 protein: CASSFWGAKGDTQYF. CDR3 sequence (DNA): TGTGCCAGCAGCTTTTGGGGGGCGAAGGGAGATACGCAGTATTTT.

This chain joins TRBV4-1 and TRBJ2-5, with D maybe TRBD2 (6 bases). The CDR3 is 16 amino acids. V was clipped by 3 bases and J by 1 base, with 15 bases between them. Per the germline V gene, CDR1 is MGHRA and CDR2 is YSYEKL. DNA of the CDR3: TGCGCCAGCAGCCAGATGGGAGGTTTGGGCCAAGAGACCCAGTACTTC. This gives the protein CASSQMGGLGQETQYF.

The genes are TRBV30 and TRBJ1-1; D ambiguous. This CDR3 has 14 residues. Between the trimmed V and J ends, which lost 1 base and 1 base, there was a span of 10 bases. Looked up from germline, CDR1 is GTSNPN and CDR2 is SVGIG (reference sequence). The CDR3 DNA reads TGTGCCTGGAGTGCTGAAACACGGAACACTGAAGCTTTCTTT. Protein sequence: CAWSAETRNTEAFF. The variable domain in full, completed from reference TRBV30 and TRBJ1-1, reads SQTIHQWPATLVQPVGSPLSLECTVEGTSNPNLYWYRQAAGRGLQLLFYSVGIGQISSEVPQNLSASRPQDRQFILSSKKLLLSDSGFYLCAWSAETRNTEAFFGQGTRLTVV.

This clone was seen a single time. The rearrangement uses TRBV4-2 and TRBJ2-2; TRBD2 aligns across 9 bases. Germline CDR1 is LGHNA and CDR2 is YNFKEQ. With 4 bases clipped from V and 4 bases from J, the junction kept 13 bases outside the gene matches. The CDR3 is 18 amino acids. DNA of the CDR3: TGTGCCAGCAGCCTACGACCCCGAGCAGCGGGGGGCACCGGGGAGCTGTTTTTT. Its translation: CASSLRPRAAGGTGELFF.

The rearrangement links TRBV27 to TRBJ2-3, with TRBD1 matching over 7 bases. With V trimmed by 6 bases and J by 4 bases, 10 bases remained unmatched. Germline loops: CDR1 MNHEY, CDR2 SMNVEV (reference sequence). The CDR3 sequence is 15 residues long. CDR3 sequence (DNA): TGTGCCAGCAGCGAACCGGGACAGAAATCAGATACGCAGTATTTT. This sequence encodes CASSEPGQKSDTQYF.

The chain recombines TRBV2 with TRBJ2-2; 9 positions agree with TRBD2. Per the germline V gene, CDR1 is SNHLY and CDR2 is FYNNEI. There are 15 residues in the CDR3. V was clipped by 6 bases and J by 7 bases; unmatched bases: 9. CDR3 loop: CASRTGTSSVGELFF. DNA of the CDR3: TGTGCCAGCAGGACCGGGACTAGCTCGGTCGGGGAGCTGTTTTTT.

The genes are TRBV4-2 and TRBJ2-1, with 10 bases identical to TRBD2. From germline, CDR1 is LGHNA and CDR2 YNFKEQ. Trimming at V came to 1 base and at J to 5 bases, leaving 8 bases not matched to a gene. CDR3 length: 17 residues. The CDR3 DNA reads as TGTGCCAGCAGCCAAGTCTACGGGACTAGCGTCGACAATGAGCAGTTCTTC. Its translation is CASSQVYGTSVDNEQFF.

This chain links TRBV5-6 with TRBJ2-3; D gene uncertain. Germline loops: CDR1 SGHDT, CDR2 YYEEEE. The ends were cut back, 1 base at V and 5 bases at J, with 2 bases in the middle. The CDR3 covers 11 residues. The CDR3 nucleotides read TGTGCCAGCAGCTTGAAAGATACGCAGTATTTT. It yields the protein CASSLKDTQYF.

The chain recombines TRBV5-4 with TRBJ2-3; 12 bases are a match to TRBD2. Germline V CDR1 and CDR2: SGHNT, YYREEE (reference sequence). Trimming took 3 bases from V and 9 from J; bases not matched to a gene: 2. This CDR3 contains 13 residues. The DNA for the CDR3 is TGTGCCAGCAGCTGGACTAGCGGGGAAACGCAGTATTTT. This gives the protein CASSWTSGETQYF.